Presented here are 24 T cell receptor beta chains from one specimen sequenced in a study of T-cell memory formation after mild COVID-19. Each CDR3 protein gets one entry after TCRdb re-called the 5' RACE reads with MiXCR. The repertoire holds 280,000 or so distinct CDR3 sequences, roughly 18% seen once, with under 25% in the top ten. The sample consisted of PBMCs or a T cell subset sorted from them (not recorded which). These TCRs come from a man younger than 35 who had mild COVID-19 (a few samples of this study predate the infection). Cell type and time point are not known.

This chain uses TRBV15 with TRBJ2-6, with D possibly matching TRBD1 (5 bases). The germline V gene has CDR1 LNHNV and CDR2 YYDKDF (reference sequence). Trimming removed 3 bases from V and 0 bases from J, with 12 bases in between. CDR3 length equals 17 residues. The CDR3 nucleotides read TGTGCCACCAGCAGGGACATTGCCCACTCTGGGGCCAACGTCCTGACTTTC. Residues: CATSRDIAHSGANVLTF.

The J gene is TRBJ2-1, the V gene TRBV6-6; a possible D gene is TRBD1 (6 bases). CDR3 length: 14 residues. V shed 5 bases and J shed 4 bases, with 12 bases lying between them. Germline-derived CDR1 and CDR2 are MNHNY and SVGAGI (reference sequence). The CDR3 region has the DNA TGTGCCAGCAGTCCGACAGGAATTTACAATGAGCAGTTCTTC. Its translation is CASSPTGIYNEQFF.

This clonotype was picked up a small number of times. CDR3: CASSSGQQNTEAFF. CDR3 bases: TGTGCCAGCAGCTCAGGACAGCAGAACACTGAAGCTTTCTTT. This sequence joins TRBV7-6 and TRBJ1-1; a weak D match, TRBD1 (6 bases). The V end lost 4 bases, the J end lost 1 base, and 10 bases lay between the germline ends. Germline loops: CDR1 SGHVS, CDR2 FNYEAQ. The CDR3 covers 14 residues.

This clonotype has more than one count but fewer than ten. The chain uses TRBV6-6 and TRBJ1-3, with TRBD1 matching over 7 bases. The CDR3 sequence is 17 residues long. V gave up 4 bases and J gave up 0 bases; unmatched junction bases: 9. Looked up from germline, CDR1 is MNHNY and CDR2 is SVGAGI (reference sequence). The chain's CDR3 is CASSSGQDKLSGNTIYF. As DNA, the CDR3 is TGTGCCAGCAGTTCAGGACAGGACAAACTCTCTGGAAACACCATATATTTT.

This clonotype was seen repeatedly, ten times or more. The chain couples TRBV15 to TRBJ2-2; a weak D match, TRBD2 (6 bases). The germline V gene has CDR1 LNHNV and CDR2 YYDKDF (reference sequence). The CDR3 totals 15 residues. V was trimmed by 5 bases and J by 5 bases, leaving 15 bases between them. The DNA of the CDR3 is TGTGCCACCAGCCCCTTCGGAGGGCGGACCGGGGAGCTGTTTTTT. This translates into CATSPFGGRTGELFF.

The chain combines TRBV7-2 with TRBJ2-3; 11 bases map to TRBD2. V shed 5 bases, J shed 1 base, and the junction held 8 bases outside the gene matches. The V gene's germline CDR1 is SGHTA and CDR2 FQGNSA. The CDR3 is 17 residues long. This CDR3 reads CASSHLAGGPGTDTQYF. CDR3 nucleotide sequence: TGTGCCAGCAGCCATCTAGCGGGGGGACCTGGCACAGATACGCAGTATTTT.

This clonotype was counted a few times. The V gene is TRBV6-2 or TRBV6-3, the J gene TRBJ2-3; unclear D gene. The V end lost 5 bases, the J end lost 2 bases, and 8 bases lay between the germline ends. Germline lookup yields CDR1 MNHEY and CDR2 SVGEGT. This CDR3 comprises 13 residues. The CDR3 region has the DNA TGTGCCAGCAGTAGGATATACACAGATACGCAGTATTTT. Translation: CASSRIYTDTQYF.

This chain uses TRBV5-1 with TRBJ1-3; 10 bases map to TRBD1. Germline trimming cut 4 bases from V and 0 bases from J; bases unmatched to any gene: 4. Germline lookup yields CDR1 SGHRS and CDR2 YFSETQ. CDR3 length: 16 residues. The CDR3 coding sequence is TGCGCCAGCAGCGACGGACAGGGGGGCTCTGGAAACACCATATATTTT. Translated: CASSDGQGGSGNTIYF.

The J gene is TRBJ1-2, the V gene TRBV12-3 or TRBV12-4; TRBD1 might be the D (6 bases). This CDR3 has 15 residues. Trimming shortened V by 7 bases and J by 5 bases, and 20 bases separated the two germline ends. The CDR3, as DNA: TGTGCCAGCAAACGGTCGGGGACACCGGGTTATGGCTACACCTTC. This translates into CASKRSGTPGYGYTF.

The chain carries TRBV5-5 and TRBJ2-5; TRBD1 agrees at 7 bases. Unmatched junction bases numbered 4, after V lost 2 bases and J lost 3 bases. Germline V gene lookup returns CDR1 SGHKS and CDR2 YYEKEE (reference sequence). This CDR3 spans 14 amino acids. The CDR3 reads CASSFSGTEETQYF. The CDR3 nucleotides read TGTGCCAGCAGCTTTTCCGGGACAGAAGAGACCCAGTACTTC.

V gene TRBV20-1 combines with J gene TRBJ2-7; D perhaps matches TRBD2 (6 bases). The germline V gene encodes CDR1 DFQATT and CDR2 SNEGSKA (reference sequence). Trimming cost V 6 bases and J 1 base, with 16 bases left between them. The CDR3 spans 14 residues. The chain's CDR3 is CSAPLGGSSYEQYF. Written as DNA, the CDR3 is TGCAGTGCCCCACTTGGGGGGTCGTCCTACGAGCAGTACTTC.

This clonotype was observed many times. CDR3 amino acids: CASSLYTEQFF. The CDR3 DNA reads as TGTGCCAGCAGTTTATATACGGAGCAGTTCTTC. V and J are TRBV12-3 or TRBV12-4 and TRBJ2-1; D gene uncertain. The V end was cut by 2 bases, the J end by 10 bases, with 6 bases between. CDR3 length: 11 residues.

The chain recombines TRBV4-1 with TRBJ1-3; D is uncertain. This CDR3 is built from 15 residues. Per the germline V gene, CDR1 is MGHRA and CDR2 is YSYEKL. Trimming took off 0 bases at V and 1 base at J, with 7 bases between the two ends. The chain's CDR3 is CASSQERFSGNTIYF. CDR3 nucleotides: TGCGCCAGCAGCCAAGAGCGGTTTTCTGGAAACACCATATATTTT.

The chain is built from TRBV4-3 and TRBJ2-1; unclear D gene. The germline V gene encodes CDR1 LGHNA and CDR2 YSLEER. V lost 0 bases to trimming and J lost 5 bases, with 17 bases between them. This CDR3 has 17 residues. CDR3 region: CASSQDAMPVWDNEQFF. DNA of the CDR3: TGCGCCAGCAGCCAAGATGCTATGCCCGTTTGGGACAATGAGCAGTTCTTC.

CDR3: CASSLEGTGSETQYF. Here the CDR3 DNA reads TGTGCCAGCAGCTTGGAAGGAACAGGGTCTGAGACCCAGTACTTC. This chain links TRBV5-5 with TRBJ2-5; TRBD1 is a possible D gene (6 bases). CDR1 and CDR2 from the germline V gene are SGHKS and YYEKEE (reference sequence). Trimming shortened V by 0 bases and J by 5 bases, and 14 bases separated the two germline ends. The CDR3 is 15 amino acids.

This clonotype came up a few times. The chain couples TRBV5-6 to TRBJ1-5; D remains unclear. V dropped 4 bases and J dropped 7 bases, with 24 bases sitting between them. The CDR3 loop spans 17 amino acids. CDR1 is SGHDT and CDR2 is YYEEEE in the germline V gene. The CDR3 reads CASSPWHSGRPGQPQHF. The CDR3 DNA follows: TGTGCCAGCAGCCCCTGGCATAGTGGCAGGCCGGGGCAGCCCCAGCATTTT.

The chain is built from TRBV19 and TRBJ1-1; 8 bases fit TRBD1. The CDR3 spans 14 residues. Trimming took 7 bases from V and 10 from J; bases not matched to a gene: 14. Germline CDR1 and CDR2: LNHDA and SQIVND (reference sequence). The CDR3 is CASTRARTGTGAFF. CDR3 bases: TGTGCCAGTACAAGGGCCCGGACAGGGACGGGAGCTTTCTTT.

This clonotype was observed a few times. The chain uses TRBV6-5 and TRBJ1-1; no firm D call. Trimming removed 2 bases at V and 4 bases at J, with 14 bases between. The CDR3 loop spans 15 amino acids. Germline loops: CDR1 MNHEY, CDR2 SVGAGI. The DNA of the CDR3 is TGTGCCAGCAGTTACGGGTGGGAAGCAGGCACTGAAGCTTTCTTT. It codes for CASSYGWEAGTEAFF.

The table lists this clonotype with a few counts. The chain couples TRBV12-3 or TRBV12-4 to TRBJ2-6; D could derive from TRBD1 or TRBD2 (5 bases each). The germline V and J ends were trimmed by 9 bases and 0 bases, with 21 bases remaining between them. The CDR3 consists of 18 residues. Here the CDR3 DNA reads TGTGCCAGTGGACTCAGGGCCTCGGTGATCTCTGGGGCCAACGTCCTGACTTTC. Translation gives CASGLRASVISGANVLTF.

This clonotype was recorded at least ten times. The chain combines TRBV6-5 with TRBJ2-7; 8 positions match TRBD2. In germline, CDR1 is MNHEY, CDR2 SVGAGI. The CDR3 has 14 residues. With 6 bases clipped from V and 4 bases from J, the junction kept 8 bases outside the gene matches. The CDR3 loop is CASSPRGGPYEQYF. The CDR3 DNA reads TGTGCCAGCAGCCCTCGCGGGGGGCCTTACGAGCAGTACTTC.

This clonotype appeared many times. V is TRBV7-6 and J is TRBJ2-1; possible D gene TRBD1, 6 bases. This CDR3 comprises 16 residues. The V gene's germline CDR1 is SGHVS and CDR2 FNYEAQ. V was clipped by 7 bases and J by 1 base, with 17 bases between them. Here the CDR3 reads CASTQQGYASYNEQFF. The CDR3 DNA is TGTGCCAGCACCCAACAGGGCTATGCTTCCTACAATGAGCAGTTCTTC.

The V call is TRBV5-1, the J call TRBJ2-7, with D hard to call. The CDR3 covers 14 residues. Germline V gene data show CDR1 as SGHRS and CDR2 as YFSETQ. Trimming removed 0 bases from V and 3 bases from J, with 10 bases in between. CDR3 sequence reads: CASSLVAAVYEQYF. The CDR3 DNA reads as TGCGCCAGCAGCTTGGTCGCAGCCGTCTACGAGCAGTACTTC. Full variable domain (missing parts from reference TRBV5-1 and TRBJ2-7): KAGVTQTPRYLIKTRGQQVTLSCSPISGHRSVSWYQQTPGQGLQFLFEYFSETQRNKGNFPGRFSGRQFSNSRSEMNVSTLELGDSALYLCASSLVAAVYEQYFGPGTRLTVT.

At least ten counts were recorded for this clonotype. The CDR3 coding sequence is TGTGCCAGCAGCCAAGATTGGACGGGATCGCAGTATTTT. Encoded protein: CASSQDWTGSQYF. The rearrangement links TRBV14 to TRBJ2-3; D is possibly TRBD2 (5 bases). CDR1 SGHDN and CDR2 FVKESK come from the germline V gene. The CDR3 totals 13 residues. Trimming stripped 0 bases from V and 10 bases from J, with 11 bases between.

The genes are TRBV19 and TRBJ1-1, with D tentatively TRBD1 (5 bases). The germline CDR1 and CDR2 sequences are LNHDA and SQIVND (reference sequence). V shed 4 bases and J shed 1 base, with 19 bases lying between them. CDR3 length: 17 residues. This chain's CDR3 is CASSRGLTGTANTEAFF. CDR3 nucleotides: TGTGCCAGTAGTAGGGGGTTAACTGGAACAGCGAACACTGAAGCTTTCTTT.